Shown below are 8 T cell receptor beta chains from a single sample sequenced in a study of T cells in Graves' hyperthyroidism and ophthalmopathy. RNA transcripts provided the source from which TCR beta CDR3 regions were amplified. A first-round RT-PCR of the TCR CDR3 used the HTBI primer set. TCRdb processed the multiplex PCR reads anew with MiXCR; each CDR3 protein has one entry. The table includes hundreds of thousands of distinct CDR3 sequences, about 14% detected once. Sequencing was carried out using blood. The receptors shown here come from a woman aged 45 to 65 with Graves' ophthalmopathy.

This clonotype has a count of ten or more. The gene calls are TRBV7-2 and TRBJ2-3, with 8 bases matching TRBD1. Losses at the gene ends were 4 bases for V and 1 base for J; bases not matched to a gene: 7. Germline values: CDR1 SGHTA, CDR2 FQGNSA. The CDR3 has 16 residues. For the CDR3, the DNA is TGTGCCAGCAGCTCGACAGGGGCATGGGGCACAGATACGCAGTATTTT. Translated: CASSSTGAWGTDTQYF.

The chain has TRBV5-1 and TRBJ2-7; D is uncertain. The CDR3 totals 14 residues. Trimming took 0 bases from V and 3 from J, leaving 10 bases between them. CDR1 is SGHRS, CDR2 YFSETQ, per germline. The CDR3 loop reads CASSLEGRNYEQYF. In nucleotides, the CDR3 is TGCGCCAGCAGCTTGGAAGGCAGAAACTACGAGCAGTACTTC.

The table lists this clonotype with many counts. V usage is TRBV2 and J usage is TRBJ1-3; D unclear. The V and J ends lost 11 bases and 0 bases respectively, with 11 bases between them. Germline lookup yields CDR1 SNHLY and CDR2 FYNNEI. The CDR3 has 13 amino acids. Here the CDR3 reads CASGRNSGNTIYF. In DNA form, the CDR3 reads TGTGCCTCAGGACGGAACTCTGGAAACACCATATATTTT.

The rearrangement joins TRBV4-1 to TRBJ1-2; maybe TRBD1 (6 bases). This CDR3 comprises 15 residues. V was cut by 1 base and J by 8 bases, with 17 bases left in between. The germline CDR1 and CDR2 sequences are MGHRA and YSYEKL. Here the CDR3 DNA reads TGCGCCAGCAGCCAAGCGGGACACCTCGAAGGGGGCTACACCTTC. It specifies CASSQAGHLEGGYTF.

The chain uses TRBV15 and TRBJ2-3, with 7 nucleotides matching TRBD2. Germline V gene data show CDR1 as LNHNV and CDR2 as YYDKDF (reference sequence). V dropped 5 bases and J dropped 3; count of bases not matched to a gene: 2. The CDR3 is 13 residues long. CDR3 sequence (DNA): TGTGCCACCAGCCAGGGAGGGACAGATACGCAGTATTTT. Translating it yields CATSQGGTDTQYF.

This clonotype has at least ten counts. The V call is TRBV3-1, the J call TRBJ2-1; 10 bases are a match to TRBD2. CDR3 length: 17 amino acids. After removal of 0 bases from V and 4 bases from J, the junction contained 6 bases not matched to a gene. The V gene's germline CDR1 is LGHDT and CDR2 YNNKEL (reference sequence). The CDR3, as DNA: TGTGCCAGCAGCCAAGATACAGGACTAGCGGTATACAATGAGCAGTTCTTC. It codes for CASSQDTGLAVYNEQFF.

This clonotype was picked up many times. V is TRBV29-1 and J is TRBJ2-7; D unresolved. CDR3 length equals 14 residues. Germline CDR1 SQVTM, CDR2 ANQGSEA. The V and J ends lost 6 bases and 0 bases respectively, with 15 bases between them. The CDR3 sequence is CSVGPTSSSYEQYF. The CDR3 DNA sequence: TGCAGCGTCGGTCCCACTTCAAGCTCCTACGAGCAGTACTTC.

V and J are TRBV20-1 and TRBJ2-3; the match to TRBD2 covers 11 bases. Trimming took 0 bases from V and 6 from J; bases not matched to a gene: 8. This CDR3 has 16 residues. CDR1 and CDR2 (germline): DFQATT, SNEGSKA (reference sequence). CDR3: CSAREGSGRAGDTQYF. The DNA of the CDR3 is TGCAGTGCTAGAGAAGGTAGCGGGAGGGCCGGGGATACGCAGTATTTT.